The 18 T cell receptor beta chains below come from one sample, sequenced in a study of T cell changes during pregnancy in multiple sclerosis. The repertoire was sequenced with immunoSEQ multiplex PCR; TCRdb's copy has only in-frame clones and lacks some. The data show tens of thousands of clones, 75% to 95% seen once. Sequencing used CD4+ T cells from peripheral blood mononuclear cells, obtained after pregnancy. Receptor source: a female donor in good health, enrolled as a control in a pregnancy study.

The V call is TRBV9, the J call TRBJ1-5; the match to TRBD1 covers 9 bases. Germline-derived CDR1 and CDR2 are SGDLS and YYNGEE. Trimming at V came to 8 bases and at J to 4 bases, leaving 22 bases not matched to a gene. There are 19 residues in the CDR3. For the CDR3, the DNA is TGTGCCAGTTTACAGGACAGGGGAGGGTGGAACGGAAATAATCAGCCCCAGCATTTT. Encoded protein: CASLQDRGGWNGNNQPQHF.

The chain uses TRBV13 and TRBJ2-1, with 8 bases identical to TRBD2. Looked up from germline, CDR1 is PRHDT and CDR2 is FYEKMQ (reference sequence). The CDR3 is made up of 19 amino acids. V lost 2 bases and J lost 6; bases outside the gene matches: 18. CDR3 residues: CASSLLGLVIGSRGNEQFF. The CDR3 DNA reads TGTGCCAGCAGCTTATTGGGACTAGTAATCGGCAGCAGGGGCAATGAGCAGTTCTTC.

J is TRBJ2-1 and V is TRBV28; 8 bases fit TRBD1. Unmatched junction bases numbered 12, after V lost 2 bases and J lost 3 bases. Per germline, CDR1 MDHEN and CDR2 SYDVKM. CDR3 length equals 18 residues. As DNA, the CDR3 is TGTGCCAGCAGTTTAATAGACAGGGGTCTAGTTAACTACAATGAGCAGTTCTTC. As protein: CASSLIDRGLVNYNEQFF.

CDR3 region: CASNTGHSYEQYF. CDR3 nucleotides: TGTGCCAGCAATACAGGGCACTCCTACGAGCAGTACTTC. V is TRBV6-1 and J is TRBJ2-7, with TRBD1 as a possible D gene (6 bases). Trimming pared 7 bases from V and 0 bases from J, leaving 10 bases between. From germline, CDR1 is MNHNS and CDR2 SASEGT. There are 13 residues in the CDR3.

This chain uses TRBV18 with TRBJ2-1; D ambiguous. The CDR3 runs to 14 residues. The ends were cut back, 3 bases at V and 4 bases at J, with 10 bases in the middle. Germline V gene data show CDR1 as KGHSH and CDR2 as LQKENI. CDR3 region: CASSPQNQYNEQFF. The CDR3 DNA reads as TGTGCCAGCTCACCGCAAAACCAGTACAATGAGCAGTTCTTC.

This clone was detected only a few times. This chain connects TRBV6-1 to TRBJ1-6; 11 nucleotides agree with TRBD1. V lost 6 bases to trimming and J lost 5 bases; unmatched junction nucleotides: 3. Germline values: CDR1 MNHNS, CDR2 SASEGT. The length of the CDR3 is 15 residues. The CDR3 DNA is TGTGCCAGCAGCGGACAGGGGGCGAATAATTCACCCCTCCACTTT. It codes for CASSGQGANNSPLHF.

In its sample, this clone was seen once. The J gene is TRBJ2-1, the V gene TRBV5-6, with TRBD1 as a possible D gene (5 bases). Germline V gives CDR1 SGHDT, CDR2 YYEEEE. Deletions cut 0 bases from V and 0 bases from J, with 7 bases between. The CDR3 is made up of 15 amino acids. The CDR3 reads CASSLVQASYNEQFF. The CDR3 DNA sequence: TGTGCCAGCAGCTTGGTACAGGCCTCCTACAATGAGCAGTTCTTC.

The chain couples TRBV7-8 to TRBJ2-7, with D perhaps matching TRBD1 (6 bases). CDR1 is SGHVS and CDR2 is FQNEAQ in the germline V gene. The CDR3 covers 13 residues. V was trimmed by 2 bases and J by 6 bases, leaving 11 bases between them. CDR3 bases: TGTGCCAGCAGCTTATCTCAGGGGCGCGAGCAGTACTTC. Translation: CASSLSQGREQYF.

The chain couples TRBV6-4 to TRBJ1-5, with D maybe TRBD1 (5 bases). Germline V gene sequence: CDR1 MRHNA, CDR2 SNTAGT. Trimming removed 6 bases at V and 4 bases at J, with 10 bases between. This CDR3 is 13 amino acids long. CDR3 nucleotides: TGTGCCAGCAGCCTCTCAGGGAATCAGCCCCAGCATTTT. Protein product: CASSLSGNQPQHF.

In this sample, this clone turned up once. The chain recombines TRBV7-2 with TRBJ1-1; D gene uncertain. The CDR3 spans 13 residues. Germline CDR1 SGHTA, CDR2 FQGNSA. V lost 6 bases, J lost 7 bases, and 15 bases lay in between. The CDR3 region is CASSRGTYDEAFF. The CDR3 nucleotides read TGTGCCAGCAGTCGGGGAACCTATGATGAAGCTTTCTTT.

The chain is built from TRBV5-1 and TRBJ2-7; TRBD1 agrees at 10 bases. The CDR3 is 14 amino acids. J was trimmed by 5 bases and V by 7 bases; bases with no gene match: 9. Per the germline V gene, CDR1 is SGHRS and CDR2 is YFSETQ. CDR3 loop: CASSRRQGADEQYF. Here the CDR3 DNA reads TGCGCCAGCTCCCGAAGACAGGGGGCTGACGAGCAGTACTTC.

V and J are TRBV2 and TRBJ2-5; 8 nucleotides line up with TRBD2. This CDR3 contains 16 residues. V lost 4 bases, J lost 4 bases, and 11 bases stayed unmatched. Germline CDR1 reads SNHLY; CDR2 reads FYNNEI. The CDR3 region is CASSVGSGVNGETQYF. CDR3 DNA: TGTGCCAGCAGTGTTGGTAGCGGGGTGAACGGAGAGACCCAGTACTTC.

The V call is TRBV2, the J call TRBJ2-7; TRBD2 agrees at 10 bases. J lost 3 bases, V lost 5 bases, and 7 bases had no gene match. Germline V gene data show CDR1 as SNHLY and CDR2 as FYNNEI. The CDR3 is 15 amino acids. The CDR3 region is CASSTERGGDYEQYF. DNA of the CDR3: TGTGCCAGCAGTACAGAGCGGGGGGGGGACTACGAGCAGTACTTC.

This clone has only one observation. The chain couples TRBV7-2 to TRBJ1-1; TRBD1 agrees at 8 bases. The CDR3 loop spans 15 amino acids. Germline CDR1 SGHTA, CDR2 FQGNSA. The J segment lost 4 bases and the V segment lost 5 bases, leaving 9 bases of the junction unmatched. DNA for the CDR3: TGTGCCAGCAGCCAAGCAGGGGGCCTCATCACTGAAGCTTTCTTT. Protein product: CASSQAGGLITEAFF.

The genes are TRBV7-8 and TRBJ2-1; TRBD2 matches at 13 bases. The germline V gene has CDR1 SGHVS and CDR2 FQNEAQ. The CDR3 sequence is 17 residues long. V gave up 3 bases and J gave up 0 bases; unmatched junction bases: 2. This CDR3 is CASSFRTSGSSYNEQFF. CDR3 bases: TGTGCCAGCAGCTTCCGGACTAGCGGGAGCTCCTACAATGAGCAGTTCTTC. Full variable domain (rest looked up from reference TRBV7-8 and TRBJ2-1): GAGVSQSPRYKVAKRGQDVALRCDPISGHVSLFWYQQALGQGPEFLTYFQNEAQLDKSGLPSDRFFAERPEGSVSTLKIQRTQQEDSAVYLCASSFRTSGSSYNEQFFGPGTRLTVL.

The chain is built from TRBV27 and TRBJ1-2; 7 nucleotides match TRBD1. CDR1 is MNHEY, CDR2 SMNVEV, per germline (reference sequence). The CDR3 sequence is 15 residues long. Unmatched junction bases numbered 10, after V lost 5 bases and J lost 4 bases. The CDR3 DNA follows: TGTGCCAGCAGTCCCCCGGGACAGCCCCCCTATGGCTACACCTTC. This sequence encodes CASSPPGQPPYGYTF.

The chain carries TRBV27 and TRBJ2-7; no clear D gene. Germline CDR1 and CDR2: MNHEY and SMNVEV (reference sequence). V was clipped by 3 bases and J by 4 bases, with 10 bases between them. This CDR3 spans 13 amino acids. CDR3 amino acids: CASSLGSLYEQYF. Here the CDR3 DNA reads TGTGCCAGCAGTTTGGGCAGCCTGTACGAGCAGTACTTC.

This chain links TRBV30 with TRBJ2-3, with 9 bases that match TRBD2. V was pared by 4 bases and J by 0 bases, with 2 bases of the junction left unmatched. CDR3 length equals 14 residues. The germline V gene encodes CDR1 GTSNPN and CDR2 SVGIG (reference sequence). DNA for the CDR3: TGTGCCTGGACTAGCGGGACTAGCACAGATACGCAGTATTTT. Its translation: CAWTSGTSTDTQYF.